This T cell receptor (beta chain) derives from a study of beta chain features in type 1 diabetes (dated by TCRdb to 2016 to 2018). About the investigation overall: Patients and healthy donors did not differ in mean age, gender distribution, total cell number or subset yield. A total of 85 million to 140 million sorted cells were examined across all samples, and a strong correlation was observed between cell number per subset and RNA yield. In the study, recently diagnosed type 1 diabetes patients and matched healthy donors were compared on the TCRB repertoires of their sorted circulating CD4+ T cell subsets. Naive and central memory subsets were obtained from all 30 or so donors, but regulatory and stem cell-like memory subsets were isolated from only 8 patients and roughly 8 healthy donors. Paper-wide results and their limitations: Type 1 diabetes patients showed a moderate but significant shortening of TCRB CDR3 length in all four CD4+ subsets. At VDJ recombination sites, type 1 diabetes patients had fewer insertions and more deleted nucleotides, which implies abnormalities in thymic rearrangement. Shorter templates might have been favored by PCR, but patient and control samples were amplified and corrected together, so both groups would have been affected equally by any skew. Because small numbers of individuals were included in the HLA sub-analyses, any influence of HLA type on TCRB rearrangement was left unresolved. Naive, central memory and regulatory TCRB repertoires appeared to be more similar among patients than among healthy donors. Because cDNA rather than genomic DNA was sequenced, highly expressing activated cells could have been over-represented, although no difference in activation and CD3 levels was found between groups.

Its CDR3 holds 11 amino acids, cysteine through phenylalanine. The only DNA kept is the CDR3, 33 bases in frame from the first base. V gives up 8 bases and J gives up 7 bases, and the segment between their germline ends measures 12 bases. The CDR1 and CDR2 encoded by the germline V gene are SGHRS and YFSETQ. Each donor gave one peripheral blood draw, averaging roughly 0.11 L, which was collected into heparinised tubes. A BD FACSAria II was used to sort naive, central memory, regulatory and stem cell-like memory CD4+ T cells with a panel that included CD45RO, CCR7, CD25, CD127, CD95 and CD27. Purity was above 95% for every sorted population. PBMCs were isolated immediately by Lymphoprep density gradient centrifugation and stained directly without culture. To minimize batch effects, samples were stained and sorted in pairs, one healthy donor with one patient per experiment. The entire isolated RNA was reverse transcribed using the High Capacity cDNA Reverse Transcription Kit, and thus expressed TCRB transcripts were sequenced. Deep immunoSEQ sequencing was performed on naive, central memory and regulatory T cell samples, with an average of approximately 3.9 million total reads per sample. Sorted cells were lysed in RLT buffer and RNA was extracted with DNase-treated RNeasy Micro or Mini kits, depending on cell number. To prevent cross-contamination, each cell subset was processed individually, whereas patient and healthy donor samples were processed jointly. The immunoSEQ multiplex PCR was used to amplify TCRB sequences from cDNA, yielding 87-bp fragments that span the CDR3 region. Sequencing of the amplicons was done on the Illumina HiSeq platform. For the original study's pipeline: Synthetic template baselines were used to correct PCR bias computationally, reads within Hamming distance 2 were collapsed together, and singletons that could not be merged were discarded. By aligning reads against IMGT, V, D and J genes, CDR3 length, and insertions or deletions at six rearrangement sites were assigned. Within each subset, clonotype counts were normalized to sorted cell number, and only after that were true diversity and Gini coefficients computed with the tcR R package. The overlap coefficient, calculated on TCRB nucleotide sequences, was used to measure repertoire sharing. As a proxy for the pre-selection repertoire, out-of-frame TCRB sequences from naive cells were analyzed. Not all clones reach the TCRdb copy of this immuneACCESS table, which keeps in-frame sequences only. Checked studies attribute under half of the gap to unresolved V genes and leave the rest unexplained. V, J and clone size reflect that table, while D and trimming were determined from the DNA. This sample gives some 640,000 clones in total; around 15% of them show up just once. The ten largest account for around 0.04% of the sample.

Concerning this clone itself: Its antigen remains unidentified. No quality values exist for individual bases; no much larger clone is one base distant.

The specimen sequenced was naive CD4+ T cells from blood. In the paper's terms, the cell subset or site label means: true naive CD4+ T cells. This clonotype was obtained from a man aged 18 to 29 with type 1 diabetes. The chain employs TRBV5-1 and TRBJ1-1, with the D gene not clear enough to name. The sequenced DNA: TGCGCCAGGGATGTCACAAGTGAAGCTTTCTTT. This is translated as CARDVTSEAFF.